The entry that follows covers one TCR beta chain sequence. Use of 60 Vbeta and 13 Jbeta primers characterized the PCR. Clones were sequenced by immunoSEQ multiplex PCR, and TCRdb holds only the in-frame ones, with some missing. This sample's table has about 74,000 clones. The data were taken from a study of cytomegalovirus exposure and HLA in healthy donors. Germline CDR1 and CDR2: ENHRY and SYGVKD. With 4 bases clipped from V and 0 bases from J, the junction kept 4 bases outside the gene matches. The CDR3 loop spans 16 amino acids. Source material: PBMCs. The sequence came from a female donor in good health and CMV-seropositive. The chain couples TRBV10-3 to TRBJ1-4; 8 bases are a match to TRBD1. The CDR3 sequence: CAISAQGASTNEKLFF. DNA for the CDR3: TGTGCCATCAGTGCCCAGGGGGCCTCAACTAATGAAAAACTGTTTTTT.